These T cell receptor beta chains were read from a single sample in a study of cytotoxic CD8 clonotypes in ibrutinib-treated CLL. Produced via immunoSEQ multiplex PCR; TCRdb's table is partial and in-frame only. This sample has 300,000 to 400,000 clones, with approximately 67% found just once. Sequences were derived from PBMCs, sampled after 36 months of ibrutinib treatment. These receptors originate from a human donor with chronic lymphocytic leukemia. The CDR3 runs from the conserved cysteine through the conserved F or W. A D gene is named only where the DNA matches it firmly. The size of a clone is reported for some rows only, either as once, few or many, or as a class for expanded clones.

j_call v_call clone_size d_call cdr3_aa cdr3_nt
TRBJ2-7 TRBV5-1 - - CASSLAPKHYVTYEQYF TGCGCCAGCAGCTTGGCCCCGAAACACTACGTTACCTACGAGCAGTACTTC
TRBJ2-1 TRBV27 - TRBD2 CASTSRTSGSSYNEQFF TGTGCCAGCACCAGCAGGACTAGCGGGAGCTCCTACAATGAGCAGTTCTTC
TRBJ2-1 TRBV19 - - CASSTGGPPYNEQFF TGTGCCAGTAGTACGGGCGGACCCCCCTACAATGAGCAGTTCTTC
TRBJ2-7 TRBV29-1 - - CSVAQLYEQYF TGCAGCGTCGCACAGCTCTACGAGCAGTACTTC
TRBJ1-5 TRBV5-6 - - CASTPGPNSNQPQHF TGTGCCAGCACCCCGGGCCCGAATAGCAATCAGCCCCAGCATTTT
TRBJ2-7 TRBV4-1 - - CASSLSGSYEQYF TGCGCCAGCAGCCTGAGCGGCTCCTACGAGCAGTACTTC
TRBJ1-5 TRBV27 - - CASSPRGSNQPQHF TGTGCCAGCAGCCCAAGGGGGAGCAATCAGCCCCAGCATTTT
TRBJ1-4 TRBV10-3 - TRBD1 CAISESPDRSNEKLFF TGTGCCATCAGTGAGTCCCCGGACAGGTCTAATGAAAAACTGTTTTTT
TRBJ2-7 TRBV28 few TRBD2 CNAGGPGEQYF TGCAACGCGGGAGGGCCGGGCGAGCAGTACTTC
TRBJ1-3 TRBV21-1 - - CASSKVKGQGSSGNTIYF TGTGCCAGCAGCAAAGTGAAGGGACAGGGGAGCTCTGGAAACACCATATATTTT
TRBJ2-7 TRBV28 - - CASSPPRVGMSYEQYF TGTGCCAGCAGTCCCCCTAGAGTAGGGATGTCCTACGAGCAGTACTTC
TRBJ2-7 TRBV4-1 - - CASSQEGPGGYPYEQYF TGCGCCAGCAGCCAAGAAGGGCCAGGAGGATACCCCTACGAGCAGTACTTC
TRBJ1-1 TRBV29-1 - - CSVGRGFDTEAFF TGCAGCGTCGGTAGGGGGTTTGACACTGAAGCTTTCTTT
TRBJ2-7 TRBV29-1 - - CSVDLGAYEQYF TGCAGCGTTGATTTGGGGGCTTACGAGCAGTACTTC
TRBJ2-5 TRBV4-1 - - CASSQLFIGDTYGETQYF TGCGCCAGCAGCCAGCTTTTCATAGGGGATACTTATGGGGAGACCCAGTACTTC
TRBJ2-5 TRBV4-1 - TRBD2 CASSYRLAGGETQYF TGCGCCAGCAGCTACCGACTAGCGGGGGGTGAGACCCAGTACTTC
TRBJ1-5 TRBV6-6 - - CASSYVGRVNQPQHF TGTGCCAGCAGTTACGTGGGCAGGGTAAATCAGCCCCAGCATTTT
TRBJ2-2 TRBV7-7 - - CASSARASTNTGELFF TGTGCCAGCAGCGCGAGAGCATCCACGAACACCGGGGAGCTGTTTTTT
TRBJ2-3 TRBV10-3 - TRBD1 CAISERGLKDTQYF TGTGCCATCAGTGAAAGGGGGCTGAAAGATACGCAGTATTTT
TRBJ2-7 TRBV7-3 - - CASSLRESYEQYF TGTGCCAGCAGCTTGAGAGAATCCTACGAGCAGTACTTC
TRBJ2-7 TRBV4-2 few TRBD1 CASSPGQGDEQYF TGTGCCAGCAGCCCGGGACAGGGGGACGAGCAGTACTTC
TRBJ1-3 TRBV6-6 - - CASSRQVPLGNTIYF TGTGCCAGCAGTCGACAGGTCCCTCTGGGAAACACCATATATTTT
TRBJ1-5 TRBV6-1 - - CASSDNRAGQPQHF TGTGCCAGCAGTGATAACAGGGCGGGTCAGCCCCAGCATTTT
TRBJ1-1 TRBV29-1 - - CSVGGAFNTEAFF TGCAGCGTCGGAGGGGCCTTCAACACTGAAGCTTTCTTT
TRBJ2-6 TRBV29-1 - - CSVGLGFSGANVLTF TGCAGCGTTGGGTTGGGGTTCTCTGGGGCCAACGTCCTGACTTTC
TRBJ2-5 TRBV7-7 - TRBD1 CASSPRTGGQTQYF TGTGCCAGCAGCCCCCGGACAGGGGGCCAGACCCAGTACTTC
TRBJ2-3 TRBV19 few TRBD1 CASRGQGARTDTQYF TGTGCCAGTAGAGGACAGGGGGCCCGCACAGATACGCAGTATTTT
TRBJ2-3 TRBV7-3 few - CASSFGIDTQYF TGTGCCAGCAGCTTTGGCATAGATACGCAGTATTTT
TRBJ1-2 TRBV27 - - CASSDSNGYTF TGTGCCAGCAGTGATTCGAATGGCTACACCTTC
TRBJ2-7 TRBV7-6 - - CASSLVADFSYEQYF TGTGCCAGCAGCTTAGTTGCCGACTTCTCCTACGAGCAGTACTTC
TRBJ1-5 TRBV2 few - CASSEQKPQHF TGTGCCAGCAGTGAACAAAAGCCCCAGCATTTT
TRBJ2-1 TRBV19 - TRBD2 CASKGWDYSYNEQFF TGTGCCAGTAAAGGTTGGGACTACTCCTACAATGAGCAGTTCTTC
TRBJ2-2 TRBV18 - - CASSDTGELFF TGTGCCAGCTCCGACACCGGGGAGCTGTTTTTT
TRBJ2-5 TRBV5-1 - TRBD1 CASSLAGTGVETQYF TGCGCCAGCAGCTTGGCCGGGACAGGAGTAGAGACCCAGTACTTC
TRBJ2-5 TRBV6-6 - - CASSQTTYQETQYF TGTGCCAGCAGCCAAACAACGTACCAAGAGACCCAGTACTTC
TRBJ2-5 TRBV6-5 - TRBD1 CASSSGTGGETQYF TGTGCCAGCAGTTCCGGGACAGGGGGGGAGACCCAGTACTTC
TRBJ2-2 TRBV29-1 - - CSVGAMVGTGELFF TGCAGCGTGGGGGCCATGGTAGGGACCGGGGAGCTGTTTTTT
TRBJ1-2 TRBV6-4 - - CATSAEPYNYGYTF TGTGCCACCTCGGCGGAGCCTTATAACTATGGCTACACCTTC
TRBJ2-7 TRBV5-1 - - CASSAAYEQYF TGCGCCAGCTCAGCGGCCTACGAGCAGTACTTC
TRBJ2-1 TRBV11-3 - TRBD1 CASSQTGYNEQFF TGTGCCAGCAGCCAGACAGGGTACAATGAGCAGTTCTTC
TRBJ2-2 TRBV6-5 - - CASKQTNTGELFF TGTGCCAGCAAACAGACGAACACCGGGGAGCTGTTTTTT
TRBJ2-2 TRBV11-2 - TRBD2 CASSLGTRGTGELFF TGTGCCAGCAGCTTGGGGACTAGGGGAACCGGGGAGCTGTTTTTT
TRBJ2-1 TRBV11-2 - - CASSFRDSREQFF TGTGCCAGCAGCTTCCGAGACTCGAGGGAGCAGTTCTTC
TRBJ2-7 TRBV27 once - CASSIRDQAYEQYF TGTGCCAGCAGTATCCGGGACCAAGCCTACGAGCAGTACTTC
TRBJ2-2 TRBV2 - TRBD1 CASIADRGLTGELFF TGTGCCAGCATTGCGGACAGGGGGCTGACCGGGGAGCTGTTTTTT
TRBJ1-1 TRBV5-1 - - CASSPNMNTEAFF TGCGCCAGCAGTCCTAATATGAACACTGAAGCTTTCTTT
TRBJ2-1 TRBV7-3 - - CASSLTWRDEQFF TGTGCCAGCAGCTTAACGTGGAGGGATGAGCAGTTCTTC
TRBJ2-7 TRBV10-1 once TRBD2 CASSEFASGRYEQYF TGCGCCAGCAGTGAGTTTGCTAGCGGGAGATACGAGCAGTACTTC
TRBJ2-3 TRBV5-1 - - CASSSPSNRATLPTDTQYF TGCGCCAGCAGCTCACCCTCAAACAGGGCCACCCTACCCACAGATACGCAGTATTTT
TRBJ2-2 TRBV19 few - CASSIVSGTGELFF TGTGCCAGTAGTATAGTAAGCGGAACCGGGGAGCTGTTTTTT
TRBJ2-5 TRBV10-3 - - CAIRRDGQETQYF TGTGCCATCAGGAGGGACGGGCAAGAGACCCAGTACTTC
TRBJ1-2 TRBV11-1 few - CASGTRGGYTF TGTGCCAGCGGAACCCGAGGAGGCTACACCTTC
TRBJ1-1 TRBV7-3 few TRBD1 CASSATGGEAFF TGTGCCAGCAGCGCCACAGGGGGTGAAGCTTTCTTT
TRBJ1-2 TRBV29-1 once - CSVETGGNYGYTF TGCAGCGTTGAAACGGGAGGGAACTATGGCTACACCTTC
TRBJ1-2 TRBV5-4 once - CASSLDNYGYTF TGTGCCAGCAGCTTGGACAACTATGGCTACACCTTC
TRBJ2-1 TRBV7-7 - TRBD1 CASSLVPGGGNEQFF TGTGCCAGCAGCTTAGTCCCAGGGGGTGGGAATGAGCAGTTCTTC
TRBJ1-1 TRBV7-3 - TRBD1 CASSSTGVVMNTEAFF TGTGCCAGCAGCTCAACAGGGGTCGTGATGAACACTGAAGCTTTCTTT